A single sample gave rise to the 32 T cell receptor beta chains below, sequenced in a study of blood T cell repertoires in COVID-19. The protocol was immunoSEQ multiplex PCR, while the TCRdb copy is restricted to in-frame clones and leaves out a portion. This table holds approximately 60,000 clones, roughly 92% found once. Sequencing used peripheral blood. These receptors originate from a man between 65 and 85 years old with active COVID-19.

The CDR3 loop is CASSQFGGVGYEQYV. The CDR3 coding sequence is TGCGCCAGCAGCCAATTCGGAGGGGTTGGCTACGAGCAGTACGTC. The chain links TRBV5-1 to TRBJ2-7, with a possible D match to TRBD2 (6 bases). The germline V and J ends were trimmed by 4 bases and 3 bases, with 17 bases remaining between them. Germline V gene lookup returns CDR1 SGHRS and CDR2 YFSETQ. The CDR3 is made up of 15 amino acids.

The chain is built from TRBV6-5 and TRBJ2-3, with a weak D call TRBD2 (5 bases). Per germline, CDR1 MNHEY and CDR2 SVGAGI. Trimming stripped 10 bases from V and 8 bases from J, with 19 bases between. This CDR3 has 13 residues. For the CDR3, the DNA is TGTGCCATCGCTGCGGCCGCGGCGGGTACGCAGTATTTT. It encodes CAIAAAAAGTQYF.

This chain connects TRBV6-5 to TRBJ2-1, with D tentatively TRBD2 (5 bases). Trimming cost V 6 bases and J 7 bases, with 10 bases left between them. The CDR3 consists of 12 residues. Germline-derived CDR1 and CDR2 are MNHEY and SVGAGI. CDR3 loop: CASRTTSNEQFF. Here the CDR3 DNA reads TGTGCCAGCAGGACCACTAGTAATGAGCAGTTCTTC.

The chain employs TRBV14 and TRBJ1-1; D is ambiguous. The CDR3 covers 13 residues. V lost 5 bases and J 1 base, leaving 8 bases between the germline ends. Per germline, CDR1 SGHDN and CDR2 FVKESK. The chain's CDR3 is CASSILSNTEAFF. The CDR3 region has the DNA TGTGCCAGCAGCATTCTCTCGAACACTGAAGCTTTCTTT.

J is TRBJ1-2 and V is TRBV19, with D unresolved. Trimming pared 1 base from V and 4 bases from J, leaving 13 bases between. Germline lookup yields CDR1 LNHDA and CDR2 SQIVND (reference sequence). This CDR3 has 15 residues. The chain's CDR3 is CASSIGEGISYGYTF. The CDR3 bases are TGTGCCAGTAGTATAGGCGAGGGAATTTCCTATGGCTACACCTTC.

The chain joins TRBV15 to TRBJ1-2; the D is unclear. In germline, CDR1 is LNHNV, CDR2 YYDKDF (reference sequence). The CDR3 is 13 residues long. V dropped 0 bases and J dropped 7 bases, with 9 bases sitting between them. CDR3 DNA: TGTGCCACCAGCAGAGACCCCGCGGTTGGCTACACCTTC. This codes for CATSRDPAVGYTF. Looking up the rest from reference TRBV15 and TRBJ1-2 gives the full variable domain: DAMVIQNPRYQVTQFGKPVTLSCSQTLNHNVMYWYQQKSSQAPKLLFHYYDKDFNNEADTPDNFQSRRPNTSFCFLDIRSPGLGDTAMYLCATSRDPAVGYTFGSGTRLTVV.

The V gene is TRBV2, the J gene TRBJ2-5, with a weak D call TRBD2 (6 bases). V was shortened by 6 bases and J by 3 bases, with 11 bases between the two germline ends. Germline V lookup: CDR1 SNHLY, CDR2 FYNNEI. The length of the CDR3 is 13 residues. CDR3 region: CASREGLEETQYF. CDR3 nucleotides: TGTGCCAGCAGGGAGGGGTTGGAAGAGACCCAGTACTTC.

CDR3 in amino acids: CASNIDRALYGYTF. In DNA form, the CDR3 reads TGTGCCAGCAACATAGACAGGGCCTTATATGGCTACACCTTC. The J gene is TRBJ1-2, the V gene TRBV6-5; 7 bases align to TRBD1. The CDR3 sequence is 14 residues long. V was pared by 7 bases and J by 5 bases, with 10 bases of the junction left unmatched. Per the germline V gene, CDR1 is MNHEY and CDR2 is SVGAGI.

The chain recombines TRBV2 with TRBJ1-4; a possible D gene is TRBD1 (6 bases). The germline CDR1 and CDR2 sequences are SNHLY and FYNNEI. CDR3 size: 16 residues. V was pared by 5 bases and J by 3 bases, with 16 bases between. The CDR3, as DNA: TGTGCCAGCAGTCACACGTCGGGGGGCGCTAATGAAAAACTGTTTTTT. Amino acids: CASSHTSGGANEKLFF.

The gene calls are TRBV6-1 and TRBJ2-3; 11 nucleotides agree with TRBD2. The germline gives CDR1 MNHNS, CDR2 SASEGT. With 2 bases clipped from V and 4 bases from J, the junction kept 2 bases outside the gene matches. CDR3 length: 15 amino acids. CDR3 DNA: TGTGCCAGCAGTGAAACTAGCGGGGGTGCAGATACGCAGTATTTT. Its protein product is CASSETSGGADTQYF.

This chain uses TRBV5-5 with TRBJ2-3; 11 nucleotides align to TRBD2. CDR3 length: 19 residues. Germline loops: CDR1 SGHKS, CDR2 YYEKEE (reference sequence). After removal of 6 bases from V and 4 bases from J, the junction contained 19 bases not matched to a gene. DNA for the CDR3: TGTGCCAGCACCCGTCTTACTAGCGGGGGAGGGGGCAGGGCAGATACGCAGTATTTT. Amino acids: CASTRLTSGGGGRADTQYF.

The chain uses TRBV7-8 and TRBJ1-5; 7 positions match TRBD1. J gave up 1 base and V 4 bases, and 1 base lay outside the gene matches. This CDR3 has 14 amino acids. Germline assignment: CDR1 SGHVS and CDR2 FQNEAQ. The CDR3 loop is CASSSGQSNQPQHF. The CDR3 DNA reads as TGTGCCAGCAGCTCGGGACAGAGCAATCAGCCCCAGCATTTT.

The V and J genes are TRBV10-3 and TRBJ2-7; 7 nucleotides match TRBD2. Trimming cost V 0 bases and J 5 bases; bases outside gene matches: 7. Germline V CDR1 and CDR2: ENHRY, SYGVKD. The CDR3 is 15 residues long. CDR3 sequence (DNA): TGTGCCATCAGTGAGTCTTCCGGACTAGATCACGAGCAGTACTTC. Translating it yields CAISESSGLDHEQYF.

The genes are TRBV6-5 and TRBJ2-1, with 7 bases matching TRBD2. This CDR3 has 15 amino acids. Germline V gene data show CDR1 as MNHEY and CDR2 as SVGAGI. Germline trimming cut 6 bases from V and 3 bases from J; bases unmatched to any gene: 8. This CDR3 is CASSRGGYDYNEQFF. CDR3 sequence (DNA): TGTGCCAGCAGCCGCGGGGGTTACGACTACAATGAGCAGTTCTTC.

The chain couples TRBV5-6 to TRBJ1-1; maybe TRBD1 (5 bases). Germline CDR1 reads SGHDT; CDR2 reads YYEEEE. Trimming cost V 2 bases and J 1 base, with 12 bases left between them. The CDR3 consists of 15 residues. The CDR3 loop reads CASSFPGLGNTEAFF. The DNA for the CDR3 is TGTGCCAGCAGCTTCCCAGGGTTGGGGAACACTGAAGCTTTCTTT.

J is TRBJ1-4 and V is TRBV9; no reliable D call. CDR1 and CDR2 from the germline V gene are SGDLS and YYNGEE. The CDR3 has 15 residues. V was clipped by 0 bases and J by 4 bases, with 10 bases between them. The DNA for the CDR3 is TGTGCCAGCAGCGTAGAGGCGGCCTTTAATGAAAAACTGTTTTTT. It codes for CASSVEAAFNEKLFF. The variable domain in full, with the rest retrieved from reference TRBV9 and TRBJ1-4, is DSGVTQTPKHLITATGQRVTLRCSPRSGDLSVYWYQQSLDQGLQFLIQYYNGEERAKGNILERFSAQQFPDLHSELNLSSLELGDSALYFCASSVEAAFNEKLFFGSGTQLSVL.

V is TRBV30 and J is TRBJ1-6; 10 positions agree with TRBD1. V trimming: 3 bases; J trimming: 7 bases; junction bases outside the gene matches: 3. In germline, CDR1 is GTSNPN, CDR2 SVGIG (reference sequence). This CDR3 spans 14 amino acids. Here the CDR3 reads CAWRGDRGNSPLHF. In DNA form, the CDR3 reads TGTGCCTGGAGGGGGGACAGGGGCAATTCACCCCTCCACTTT. Complete variable domain (other parts from reference TRBV30 and TRBJ1-6): SQTIHQWPATLVQPVGSPLSLECTVEGTSNPNLYWYRQAAGRGLQLLFYSVGIGQISSEVPQNLSASRPQDRQFILSSKKLLLSDSGFYLCAWRGDRGNSPLHFGNGTRLTVT.

The V call is TRBV9, the J call TRBJ2-5; D is undetermined. Trimming shortened V by 3 bases and J by 5 bases, and 14 bases separated the two germline ends. This CDR3 has 14 amino acids. The V gene's germline CDR1 is SGDLS and CDR2 YYNGEE. For the CDR3, the DNA is TGTGCCAGCAGCGCCCCCGGAGACGTGGAGACCCAGTACTTC. Its translation: CASSAPGDVETQYF.

This chain connects TRBV7-8 to TRBJ2-5, with a tentative D call TRBD2 (5 bases). Germline V gives CDR1 SGHVS, CDR2 FQNEAQ. Between the trimmed V and J ends, which lost 5 bases and 2 bases, there was a span of 15 bases. The CDR3 loop spans 15 amino acids. CDR3 amino acids: CASSPKLTIQETQYF. The CDR3 bases are TGTGCCAGCAGCCCAAAACTGACTATACAAGAGACCCAGTACTTC.

The V and J genes are TRBV6-5 and TRBJ1-1; D is perhaps TRBD1 (5 bases). This CDR3 is built from 15 residues. Germline CDR1 is MNHEY and CDR2 is SVGAGI. Trimming left V 6 bases short and J 2 bases short, with 16 bases between. The CDR3: CASSRLTAENTEAFF. The CDR3 bases are TGTGCCAGCAGCCGACTGACAGCCGAAAACACTGAAGCTTTCTTT.

This sequence joins TRBV4-3 and TRBJ2-7, with 7 bases identical to TRBD1. Germline V lookup: CDR1 LGHNA, CDR2 YSLEER. The CDR3 extends over 14 amino acids. The trim removed 3 bases at V and 5 bases at J, leaving 7 bases unmatched. CDR3 nucleotides: TGCGCCAGCAGCCATAGGGGGCGTAGCGACGAGCAGTACTTC. This gives the protein CASSHRGRSDEQYF.

This rearrangement joins TRBV5-6 to TRBJ2-2, with D possibly being TRBD2 (5 bases). This CDR3 spans 16 amino acids. Germline V gene data show CDR1 as SGHDT and CDR2 as YYEEEE. The V end lost 4 bases, the J end lost 2 bases, and 15 bases lay between the germline ends. CDR3 sequence (DNA): TGTGCCAGCAGCACCCCCGGGGTATATAACACCGGGGAGCTGTTTTTT. Amino acid sequence: CASSTPGVYNTGELFF.

The chain joins TRBV6-1 to TRBJ1-1, with D hard to call. Trimming stripped 3 bases from V and 1 base from J, with 6 bases between. The CDR3 has 13 residues. The germline V gene encodes CDR1 MNHNS and CDR2 SASEGT. CDR3 bases: TGTGCCAGCAGTGACGGGAGGAACACTGAAGCTTTCTTT. Protein: CASSDGRNTEAFF.

A single count supports this clone. The chain uses TRBV7-9 and TRBJ2-1, with TRBD2 identical over 11 bases. Germline V gives CDR1 SEHNR, CDR2 FQNEAQ (reference sequence). The CDR3 covers 16 residues. With 9 bases clipped from V and 1 base from J, the junction kept 8 bases outside the gene matches. The DNA of the CDR3 is TGTGCCAGTATCATTAGCGGGGGGGAATCCTACAATGAGCAGTTCTTC. This codes for CASIISGGESYNEQFF.

The chain combines TRBV5-6 with TRBJ2-5; 8 nucleotides match TRBD2. CDR3 length: 13 amino acids. V lost 3 bases, J lost 6 bases, and 4 bases stayed unmatched. The germline CDR1 and CDR2 sequences are SGHDT and YYEEEE. The DNA for the CDR3 is TGTGCCAGCAGCTCAGCGGGGGTGAAGACCCAGTACTTC. Amino acid sequence: CASSSAGVKTQYF. Using reference TRBV5-6 and TRBJ2-5 for the parts outside the CDR3, the full variable domain is DAGVTQSPTHLIKTRGQQVTLRCSPKSGHDTVSWYQQALGQGPQFIFQYYEEEERQRGNFPDRFSGHQFPNYSSELNVNALLLGDSALYLCASSSAGVKTQYFGPGTRLLVL.

This clone was found once. CDR3 sequence reads: CASSRASQLDTQYF. The CDR3 bases are TGTGCCAGCAGCCGAGCGAGTCAGTTAGATACGCAGTATTTT. V is TRBV3-1 (or the pseudogene TRBV3-2) and J is TRBJ2-3, with unresolved D. This CDR3 has 14 residues. Germline V gene data show CDR1 as LGHDT and CDR2 as YNNKEL (reference sequence). V was cut by 4 bases and J by 5 bases, with 13 bases left in between.

The chain links TRBV19 to TRBJ2-7, with TRBD1 matching over 11 bases. The germline V gene encodes CDR1 LNHDA and CDR2 SQIVND (reference sequence). This CDR3 comprises 17 residues. Trimming removed 0 bases from V and 0 bases from J; junction bases left unmatched: 4. The DNA of the CDR3 is TGTGCCAGTAGTATAGACCGGGACAGGGGGACCTCCTACGAGCAGTACTTC. The encoded protein is CASSIDRDRGTSYEQYF.

The V and J genes are TRBV19 and TRBJ1-2, with 10 positions matching TRBD1. Trimming cost V 4 bases and J 5 bases; bases outside gene matches: 7. The CDR3 has 15 amino acids. Germline loops: CDR1 LNHDA, CDR2 SQIVND (reference sequence). For the CDR3, the DNA is TGTGCCAGTAGTACATCGACAGGGGGCAATTATGGCTACACCTTC. Protein sequence: CASSTSTGGNYGYTF.

The table lists this clone with a count of one. V gene TRBV7-3 combines with J gene TRBJ2-1, with TRBD2 as a possible D gene (6 bases). With 2 bases removed from V and 8 bases from J, the gap between germline ends came to 10 bases. This CDR3 is built from 13 residues. Germline loops: CDR1 SGHTA, CDR2 FQGTGA. CDR3 DNA: TGTGCCAGCAGCTTAGGTTGGGGGGATGAGCAGTTCTTC. This encodes CASSLGWGDEQFF.

The chain uses TRBV4-1 and TRBJ2-1; TRBD2 is a possible D gene (5 bases). The CDR3 length is 14 residues. Deletions cut 1 base from V and 8 bases from J, with 12 bases between. Looked up from germline, CDR1 is MGHRA and CDR2 is YSYEKL. The CDR3, as DNA: TGCGCCAGCAGCCAAGTTGGGCCCGGGGATGAGCAGTTCTTC. Protein product: CASSQVGPGDEQFF.

The J gene is TRBJ1-2, the V gene TRBV6-5, with D hard to call. V was pared by 5 bases and J by 7 bases, with 14 bases between. The CDR3 is made up of 13 amino acids. Germline V gene sequence: CDR1 MNHEY, CDR2 SVGAGI. The CDR3 bases are TGTGCCAGCAGTCGAACCGAGAGTGCTGGCTACACCTTC. Amino acid sequence: CASSRTESAGYTF.

Concerning this clone itself: Other DNA sequences from this sample encode an identical CDR3 as well. This chain uses TRBV5-6 with TRBJ2-1; the D gene is possibly TRBD2 (6 bases). The V gene lost 0 bases and the J gene lost 7 bases, with 8 bases spanning the gap. There are 13 residues in the CDR3. Germline V gene data show CDR1 as SGHDT and CDR2 as YYEEEE. Here the CDR3 DNA reads TGTGCCAGCAGCTTGGTTGGGGGGAATGAGCAGTTCTTC. Its translation is CASSLVGGNEQFF.